This entry concerns a single T cell receptor (beta chain). Trimming removed 4 bases from V and 1 base from J; junction bases left unmatched: 3. Per the germline V gene, CDR1 is GTSNPN and CDR2 is SVGIG (reference sequence). This CDR3 is 13 amino acids long. Per the original methods: Researchers report that nucleated cell counts were estimated from reference gene primer amplification. Clones were read by immunoSEQ multiplex PCR, and TCRdb kept only the in-frame ones, dropping some. The V and J calls and clone size come from that table; D and trimming were worked out from the DNA. This sample has some 210,000 clones, with around 82% found just once. The data derive from a study of blood T cell repertoires in COVID-19. Study context: Samples representing acute and convalescent COVID-19 were sourced from the United States, Italy and Spain. T cells, B-cell-depleted T cells, or PBMCs supplied cDNA or gDNA.

The specimen was peripheral blood. The TCR was taken from a man aged 45-60 years with active or convalescent COVID-19. The chain employs TRBV30 and TRBJ1-1; 7 bases are a match to TRBD1. CDR3 DNA sequence: TGTGCCTGGACGGGACAGACGAACACTGAAGCTTTCTTT. It encodes CAWTGQTNTEAFF.